This T cell receptor (beta chain) was captured by sequencing in a study of cytomegalovirus exposure and HLA in healthy donors (dated by TCRdb to about 2017). Background for the entire study: An earlier analysis of 587 of the donors reported over 250 Gb of sequence data and 95 million to 140 million unique TCR beta sequences obtained from 150 million to 200 million T cells. An early release covering 550 to 700 HLA-typed donors comprised roughly 300 gigabases of sequencing data and approximately 80 million unique TCR sequences. Of the roughly 420 genotyped donors, roughly 80% were placed in the genetic ancestry cluster associated with self-reported Caucasian donors. The aim of the study was to test whether cataloging public T cell receptors could identify signatures of past pathogen exposure. The T cell repertoires of several hundred subjects were profiled by immunosequencing and related to cytomegalovirus serostatus. A separate validation cohort of roughly 110 different subjects was used in addition to the 666-subject first cohort. To predict cytomegalovirus infection status, the study brought together high-throughput TCR immunosequencing, statistical association of individual TCRs with disease status, and machine learning. A later analysis re-examined previously published TCR beta repertoires from around 670 donors and added high-resolution HLA genotyping to investigate patterns of TCR occurrence. In the later analysis, no new phenotypic data were used to find candidate immune exposures; instead, reliance was placed on TCR beta sequences and their occurrence across donors. In an earlier analysis of several hundred of the donors, high-throughput TCR beta sequencing was used to judge whether each TCR beta V gene segment behaved as functional or pseudogenic. Donor age, sex, ethnicity and CMV serostatus were collected together with the repertoire data. Genome-wide SNP genotypes for about 65% of the 666 donors were used in a later genetic analysis, which treated that subset as a discovery cohort. Every repertoire in the discovery cohort had been generated on one and the same sequencing platform. Class I and class II HLA loci were covered by the typing at four-digit resolution. The number of typed donors differed by locus: roughly 629-640 for A, B, C, DRB1 and DQB1; approximately 520 for DQA1; 606 for DPA1; and 400 to 480 for DPB1. A few DR-DQ haplotypes were treated as single units for association and clustering because of strong linkage in the cohort. Across 398 genotyped donors of the cohort, an average of approximately 220,000 unique TCR beta nucleotide sequences per donor were sequenced, and approximately 17% of those sequences were non-productive.

On this clone itself: Its specific antigen is unknown. No much larger clone exists at a distance of one base, and base qualities are not known.

The germline V gene supplies CDR1 MGHDK and CDR2 SYGVNS. A distance of 3 bases separates the germline ends of V and J, which lose 2 bases and 0 bases respectively. The CDR3 starts with the cysteine, ends with the phenylalanine, and has 13 residues. Of all the DNA, just the CDR3 is kept, 39 bases in frame from base 1. The method behind the library was the immunoSEQ multiplex PCR assay. For the multiplex PCR, a mixture combining 60 forward primers for TCR Vbeta segments and 13 reverse primers for TCR Jbeta segments was used. The CDR3 region of rearranged TCR beta genes was amplified from genomic DNA with a multiplex PCR assay. The amplified TCR beta libraries were sequenced on the Illumina HiSeq System as 87-base-pair reads. For the original study's pipeline: Across the 670 or so repertoires, a later analysis counted around 80 million unique TCR beta chains, around 11 million of which were shared by at least two donors. Raw reads were error-corrected and collapsed into unique sequences with a nearest-neighbor algorithm that merged closely related sequences to remove PCR and sequencing errors. To assign V, D and J gene segments, CDR3 sequences were aligned to IMGT reference sequences. For a sequence to be retained, a match of at least six nucleotides to both a V gene segment and a J gene segment was required. Rearrangements were called productive when the CDR3 lacked stop codons and stayed in frame with V and J; all others were non-productive. Following IMGT convention, CDR3 was defined as the stretch from the second conserved V-encoded cysteine up to the conserved J-encoded phenylalanine. Sequences without an unambiguous match to a single V gene segment were excluded from the earlier analysis of several hundred of the donors. In an earlier analysis of a few hundred of the donors, V segments were called functional above 56.7% productive rearrangements and were called segregating when the between-donor standard deviation exceeded 5%. A statistical classification framework was built to diagnose cytomegalovirus status from the catalog of TCR beta chain sequences. In a later analysis, V and J genes were assigned by comparing TCR nucleotide sequences against IMGT/GENE-DB human TR gene sequences. In a later analysis, CDR3 sequences and most-parsimonious VDJ recombination scenarios were assigned using the TCRdist pipeline. In a later analysis, each TCR beta chain was defined by its CDR3 amino acid sequence together with its V-gene family, and reads lacking a unique V-gene family were excluded. As a way to deal with suspected cross-contamination and a sequencing artifact, a later analysis dropped over 550 nucleotide sequences that were highly shared and had low generation probability. In a later analysis, a clonal expansion index was calculated for each public chain from normalized within-repertoire ranks of inferred template counts. A later analysis computed generation probabilities with a VDJ recombination model fitted to out-of-frame rearrangements, and checked the results against IGoR. A later analysis scored TCR-TCR, TCR-HLA and TCR-CMV co-occurrence with hypergeometric tests, applying a repertoire-size bias correction to TCR pairs. To estimate false discovery rates, a later analysis permuted the HLA or CMV assignments 20 times. In a later analysis, co-occurring TCRs were grouped using DBSCAN, with TCRdist sequence similarity added in when clustering inside HLA-allele-positive subsets. Repertoires with fewer than 30,000 or more than 120,000 public chains were left out of co-occurrence clustering, as were about 5 repertoires with anomalous nucleotide sharing. The table was pulled from immuneACCESS by TCRdb, which kept in-frame rearrangements only. Such tables lose some clones; where checked, under half of the loss comes from unresolved V genes, and the rest has no known cause. That table supplies the V and J calls and clone size; D and trimming were determined from the DNA. The table for this sample lists tens of thousands of clones; around 70% of them were counted only once. Approximately 3.2% of the sample is in the top ten clones.

The cohort consisted of fewer than 700 healthy bone marrow donors. All cohort members were sampled while nominally healthy, although unrecorded immune exposures were likely present. The donor tested CMV seronegative and was one of the 352 seronegative cohort members. Every donor gave a peripheral blood sample, and the peripheral blood mononuclear cells from that sample were used for TCR beta sequencing. Genomic DNA extraction from the blood cell samples was performed with the Qiagen DNeasy Blood Extraction Kit. The paper as a whole reports these results and caveats: Correlated functional status among segregating V segments might reflect linkage disequilibrium, but an unknown experimental factor could not be ruled out. Most TCR sequences were observed very rarely across donors, whereas some public TCRs were present in many individuals. For the cohort, immune exposure information was limited to CMV serostatus. According to the authors, the approach could potentially be generalized to other disease states and immunological phenotypes. In a later analysis, around 15,000 TCR beta sequences were associated with specific HLA alleles at a false discovery rate of 0.05. A later analysis found that HLA-associated TCR beta chains were more clonally expanded and had lower generation probabilities than equally common non-associated chains. According to a later analysis, most CMV-associated TCR beta chains appeared to be HLA-restricted, and the HLA associations seemed to be driven largely by CMV exposure. In a later genetic analysis, fewer N-insertions in productive TCRs were reported among donors in an Asian-associated ancestry cluster than the 666-donor mean. This cohort had only TCR beta chains sequenced, and the lack of alpha or paired-chain data limited which features could be detected. A cluster of highly shared sequence variants was judged likely to be a technical artifact of the sequencing pipeline. A further reported finding was that TCR beta sequences accurately predicted the HLA-A and HLA-B alleles for most subjects in the first cohort. In an earlier analysis of 587 of the donors, most TCR beta V segments appeared in productive rearrangements about 87% or about 30% of the time, broadly matching IMGT annotations. When HLA alleles, especially DR and DQ, strongly co-occurred, attributing TCR associations to individual alleles was difficult. The study listed around 160 TCR beta chains as associated with cytomegalovirus. The classifier was reported to diagnose cytomegalovirus status with high specificity and sensitivity in both the original and validation cohorts. Roughly uniform sequencing depth across donors was assumed in presence/absence analyses, although this assumption may not hold. Because counts were too low, 15 to 20 rarely observed V segments, including chromosome 9 orphons, were excluded from the earlier analysis of roughly 580 of the donors. In a later analysis, TCR association rates were found to vary across HLA loci, with the most associated TCRs seen for DRB1 alleles and the fewest for HLA-C alleles. In vitro tests confirmed that a few of the cytomegalovirus-associated TCR beta chains recognize cytomegalovirus antigens. The 87-base-pair reads could not distinguish some IMGT-functional V segments, including TRBV6-2 and TRBV6-3, so those segments were excluded. In a later genetic analysis, a missense DCLRE1C variant was associated with V-gene and J-gene trimming of TCR beta chains, and the association was replicated in an independent cohort. A later analysis reported that several top co-occurrence clusters appeared linked to parvovirus B19, influenza, CMV and Epstein-Barr virus. Because HLA typing was unavailable for some donors at each locus, only the typed subset was used in association tests.

Sequencing was done on a sample of PBMCs. The receptor was isolated from a woman in her twenties or thirties in good health and CMV-seronegative. This chain joins TRBV25-1 to TRBJ2-3, with no reliable assignment of the D segment. The DNA sequence is given as TGTGCCAGCAGTGAACTAAGCACAGATACGCAGTATTTT. Translated, it gives CASSELSTDTQYF.